This T cell receptor (beta chain) was identified in a study of blood T cells in healthy people across ages. This clonotype turned up a few times. Germline V gene data show CDR1 as SQVTM and CDR2 as ANQGSEA. V lost 6 bases, J lost 5 bases, and 16 bases lay in between. This CDR3 comprises 13 residues. A J-beta primer mix and a sample-barcoded 5' primer were used in a second PCR of about 6 to 12 cycles. TCRdb reprocessed the 5' RACE reads via MiXCR and lists one record per CDR3 protein. The profile shows roughly 730,000 distinct CDR3 sequences, roughly three fifths of them singletons. The chain recombines TRBV29-1 with TRBJ1-2; the D gene is possibly TRBD1 (5 bases). The sample taken for sequencing was blood. The TCR originated in a middle-aged man in good health. CDR3 sequence: CSVEPTGGYGYTF. The CDR3 DNA reads as TGCAGCGTAGAACCCACCGGGGGGTATGGCTACACCTTC.